A single sample is the source of the 26 T cell receptor beta chains below, sequenced in a study of blood T cell repertoires in COVID-19. Data came from immunoSEQ multiplex PCR; TCRdb stores just in-frame clones and leaves some out. The data contain 150,000 or so clones, roughly 86% of them singletons. The source material was peripheral blood. The receptors were gathered from a human donor with acute or convalescent COVID-19. The donor label of this sample is uncertain.

The CDR3 sequence is CASSTRTGTGELFF. The CDR3 DNA reads as TGTGCCAGTAGTACGCGCACGGGGACCGGGGAGCTGTTTTTT. The chain uses TRBV19 and TRBJ2-2, with D possibly being TRBD2 (5 bases). V was shortened by 4 bases and J by 5 bases, with 11 bases between the two germline ends. This CDR3 has 14 amino acids. Germline loops: CDR1 LNHDA, CDR2 SQIVND (reference sequence). The full variable domain, rest sourced from reference TRBV19 and TRBJ2-2, is DGGITQSPKYLFRKEGQNVTLSCEQNLNHDAMYWYRQDPGQGLRLIYYSQIVNDFQKGDIAEGYSVSREKKESFPLTVTSAQKNPTAFYLCASSTRTGTGELFFGEGSRLTVL.

The V call is TRBV5-1, the J call TRBJ2-7; D remains ambiguous. CDR3 length equals 11 residues. The germline V and J ends were trimmed by 2 bases and 5 bases, with 5 bases remaining between them. The germline V gene encodes CDR1 SGHRS and CDR2 YFSETQ. For the CDR3, the DNA is TGCGCCAGCAGCTTCCGGGACGAGCAGTACTTC. It specifies CASSFRDEQYF.

The chain combines TRBV2 with TRBJ2-3; tentatively, D is TRBD2 (6 bases). The CDR3 has 14 amino acids. Germline CDR1 and CDR2: SNHLY and FYNNEI. Trimming cost V 6 bases and J 5 bases, with 15 bases left between them. CDR3 sequence reads: CASRRGTDLDTQYF. The CDR3 bases are TGTGCCAGCAGACGCGGGACGGATCTAGATACGCAGTATTTT.

This clone was recorded a few times. The chain has TRBV29-1 and TRBJ2-7, with D possibly TRBD2 on 5 matching bases. The V end was cut by 5 bases, the J end by 6 bases, with 14 bases between. From germline, CDR1 is SQVTM and CDR2 ANQGSEA. This CDR3 has 12 amino acids. The CDR3 spells CSVRPLGGEQYF. As DNA, the CDR3 is TGCAGCGTTAGACCCCTCGGAGGCGAGCAGTACTTC.

This clone was observed a handful of times. This rearrangement joins TRBV7-2 to TRBJ1-3; TRBD1 matches at 11 bases. CDR3 length equals 16 residues. The J segment lost 2 bases and the V segment lost 4 bases, leaving 4 bases of the junction unmatched. Germline CDR1 and CDR2: SGHTA and FQGNSA. The CDR3 spells CASSWGTGGAGNTIYF. DNA of the CDR3: TGTGCCAGCAGCTGGGGGACAGGGGGAGCTGGAAACACCATATATTTT. The entire variable domain, with the rest obtained from reference TRBV7-2 and TRBJ1-3, is as follows: GAGVSQSPSNKVTEKGKDVELRCDPISGHTALYWYRQSLGQGLEFLIYFQGNSAPDKSGLPSDRFSAERTGGSVSTLTIQRTQQEDSAVYLCASSWGTGGAGNTIYFGEGSWLTVV.

This chain's CDR3 is CASSYSSSTGGLEAFF. CDR3 nucleotides: TGTGCCAGCAGTTACTCGTCGTCGACAGGGGGCTTGGAAGCTTTCTTT. The chain carries TRBV6-6 and TRBJ1-1; 10 nucleotides agree with TRBD1. The germline CDR1 and CDR2 sequences are MNHNY and SVGAGI (reference sequence). This CDR3 region has 16 residues. V shed 0 bases and J 8 bases; nucleotides not matched to a gene: 9.

This clone was recorded once. This chain joins TRBV5-1 and TRBJ2-5, with TRBD2 as a possible D gene (7 bases). Germline assignment: CDR1 SGHRS and CDR2 YFSETQ. The CDR3 totals 17 residues. Trimming removed 0 bases from V and 2 bases from J, with 17 bases in between. CDR3 bases: TGCGCCAGCAGCTTGGGTATCAGCGGGACAATTCAAGAGACCCAGTACTTC. As protein: CASSLGISGTIQETQYF.

V usage is TRBV7-3 and J usage is TRBJ1-2; D is unclear. The CDR3 loop spans 15 amino acids. The V end lost 4 bases, the J end lost 3 bases, and 15 bases lay between the germline ends. Germline V gene data show CDR1 as SGHTA and CDR2 as FQGTGA. The CDR3 DNA sequence: TGTGCCAGCAGCTCTCCTTCGGGCGGGTACTATGGCTACACCTTC. Translated: CASSSPSGGYYGYTF. The full variable domain, with the rest looked up from reference TRBV7-3 and TRBJ1-2, is GAGVSQTPSNKVTEKGKYVELRCDPISGHTALYWYRQSLGQGPEFLIYFQGTGAADDSGLPNDRFFAVRPEGSVSTLKIQRTERGDSAVYLCASSSPSGGYYGYTFGSGTRLTVV.

This chain uses TRBV5-4 with TRBJ2-7, with 9 bases fitting TRBD1. V gave up 4 bases and J gave up 1 base; unmatched junction bases: 12. The CDR3 is 17 amino acids. CDR1 SGHNT and CDR2 YYREEE come from the germline V gene (reference sequence). The chain's CDR3 is CASSTKRGDRASYEQYF. The CDR3 DNA is TGTGCCAGCAGCACGAAACGGGGGGACAGGGCATCCTACGAGCAGTACTTC. The whole variable domain, remainder taken from reference TRBV5-4 and TRBJ2-7, is ETGVTQSPTHLIKTRGQQVTLRCSSQSGHNTVSWYQQALGQGPQFIFQYYREEENGRGNFPPRFSGLQFPNYSSELNVNALELDDSALYLCASSTKRGDRASYEQYFGPGTRLTVT.

The chain has TRBV11-2 and TRBJ1-6; D remains unclear. Germline-derived CDR1 and CDR2 are SGHAT and FQNNGV. With 0 bases removed from V and 9 bases from J, the gap between germline ends came to 6 bases. The CDR3 spans 13 residues. The CDR3 DNA is TGTGCCAGCAGCTTAGATCGGTTTTCACCCCTCCACTTT. This translates into CASSLDRFSPLHF.

The chain carries TRBV20-1 and TRBJ1-5; D gene uncertain. Germline-derived CDR1 and CDR2 are DFQATT and SNEGSKA (reference sequence). This CDR3 has 13 amino acids. V lost 3 bases to trimming and J lost 9 bases, with 15 bases between them. The CDR3 DNA sequence: TGCAGTGCTAGTTCAGGTCCATTGGGGCCCCAGCATTTT. This codes for CSASSGPLGPQHF.

The V and J genes are TRBV6-1 and TRBJ1-6; D is uncertain. The CDR3 covers 16 residues. Germline V gene sequence: CDR1 MNHNS, CDR2 SASEGT. V was shortened by 3 bases and J by 0 bases, with 9 bases between the two germline ends. CDR3 in amino acids: CASSDLRYSYNSPLHF. The CDR3 DNA reads as TGTGCCAGCAGTGACCTCAGGTACTCCTATAATTCACCCCTCCACTTT.

This clone was seen only once. The CDR3, as DNA: TGTGCCAGCTCACCACCGACAGGGGGGGTTGTTGGGGCCAACGTCCTGACTTTC. This codes for CASSPPTGGVVGANVLTF. This chain joins TRBV18 and TRBJ2-6, with TRBD1 identical over 9 bases. The CDR3 sequence is 18 residues long. CDR1 and CDR2 (germline): KGHSH, LQKENI. The trim removed 0 bases at V and 3 bases at J, leaving 6 bases unmatched.

The chain recombines TRBV29-1 with TRBJ2-1, with D perhaps matching TRBD1 (5 bases). Germline CDR1 SQVTM, CDR2 ANQGSEA. V was cut by 6 bases and J by 1 base, with 10 bases left in between. The CDR3 has 13 amino acids. CDR3 in DNA: TGCAGCGTGGGGCAGGGTTCCTACAATGAGCAGTTCTTC. This translates into CSVGQGSYNEQFF.

The CDR3: CASSFSRSYEQYF. CDR3 bases: TGTGCCAGCAGTTTTTCGCGCTCCTACGAGCAGTACTTC. The chain links TRBV27 to TRBJ2-7; D gene uncertain. The CDR3 totals 13 residues. CDR1 MNHEY and CDR2 SMNVEV come from the germline V gene (reference sequence). Trimming took off 3 bases at V and 0 bases at J, with 6 bases between the two ends.

A single count supports this clone. This rearrangement joins TRBV5-7 to TRBJ1-2; 9 bases fit TRBD1. TRBV5-7 is given ORF status, its function remaining uncertain. There are 18 residues in the CDR3. V gave up 4 bases and J gave up 0 bases; unmatched junction bases: 13. CDR3 sequence (DNA): TGTGCCAGCAGCGCCCACCGGGACAGGGAGGGATCTAACTATGGCTACACCTTC. This sequence encodes CASSAHRDREGSNYGYTF.

The genes are TRBV15 and TRBJ1-5; no clear D. V lost 3 bases, J lost 0 bases, and 12 bases lay in between. The CDR3 is 16 residues long. Per the germline V gene, CDR1 is LNHNV and CDR2 is YYDKDF (reference sequence). The CDR3: CATSSLNTYSNQPQHF. The CDR3 DNA reads TGTGCCACCAGCAGCCTTAATACCTATAGCAATCAGCCCCAGCATTTT.

This chain joins TRBV6-5 and TRBJ2-2; D remains ambiguous. Germline loops: CDR1 MNHEY, CDR2 SVGAGI. V was cut by 6 bases and J by 3 bases, with 11 bases left in between. The CDR3 covers 14 residues. For the CDR3, the DNA is TGTGCCAGCAGCAAGACTTACTACACCGGGGAGCTGTTTTTT. Translation gives CASSKTYYTGELFF.

This chain uses TRBV6-4 with TRBJ1-2, with D hard to call. The germline V gene encodes CDR1 MRHNA and CDR2 SNTAGT. The length of the CDR3 is 17 residues. V lost 0 bases and J 1 base, leaving 15 bases between the germline ends. CDR3 coding DNA: TGTGCCAGCAGTGACTCGTTTGGTGTGGCAGATAACTATGGCTACACCTTC. Translated: CASSDSFGVADNYGYTF.

A single count supports this clone. This chain uses TRBV3-1 (or the pseudogene TRBV3-2) with TRBJ2-2; TRBD2 agrees at 16 bases. V gave up 4 bases and J gave up 6 bases; unmatched junction bases: 8. Germline-derived CDR1 and CDR2 are LGHDT and YNNKEL (reference sequence). The CDR3 runs 18 residues. The CDR3 loop reads CASSRQGLAGGPAGELFF. CDR3 coding DNA: TGTGCCAGCAGCCGTCAGGGACTAGCGGGGGGGCCTGCCGGGGAGCTGTTTTTT.

The chain has TRBV2 and TRBJ2-7; TRBD1 aligns across 11 bases. The CDR3 runs to 15 residues. V gave up 3 bases and J gave up 3 bases; unmatched junction bases: 4. From germline, CDR1 is SNHLY and CDR2 FYNNEI. CDR3: CASSDGGTGGYEQYF. The CDR3 DNA reads as TGTGCCAGCAGTGACGGAGGGACAGGGGGCTACGAGCAGTACTTC. Drawing the rest from reference TRBV2 and TRBJ2-7, the complete variable domain is EPEVTQTPSHQVTQMGQEVILRCVPISNHLYFYWYRQILGQKVEFLVSFYNNEISEKSEIFDDQFSVERPDGSNFTLKIRSTKLEDSAMYFCASSDGGTGGYEQYFGPGTRLTVT.

The J gene is TRBJ1-4, the V gene TRBV7-9; no firm D call. The germline V and J ends were trimmed by 1 base and 0 bases, with 6 bases remaining between them. Germline loops: CDR1 SEHNR, CDR2 FQNEAQ (reference sequence). The length of the CDR3 is 15 residues. Here the CDR3 reads CASSLDGTTNEKLFF. CDR3 in DNA: TGTGCCAGCAGCTTAGATGGCACAACTAATGAAAAACTGTTTTTT.

This clone was found once. The chain recombines TRBV12-3 or TRBV12-4 with TRBJ2-7, with D hard to call. Trimming took off 2 bases at V and 1 base at J, with 6 bases between the two ends. The CDR3 extends over 13 amino acids. The CDR3, as DNA: TGTGCCAGCAGTTTAATCCTTTCCTACGAGCAGTACTTC. Protein sequence: CASSLILSYEQYF.

This chain links TRBV3-1 (or the pseudogene TRBV3-2) with TRBJ1-1; D remains ambiguous. The CDR3 consists of 13 residues. Per germline, CDR1 LGHDT and CDR2 YNNKEL (reference sequence). The V and J ends lost 4 bases and 10 bases respectively, with 16 bases between them. This chain's CDR3 is CASSRLGQQVAFF. CDR3 coding DNA: TGTGCCAGCAGCCGCTTGGGCCAGCAGGTAGCTTTCTTT.

The J gene is TRBJ2-7, the V gene TRBV19; 7 positions match TRBD1. The CDR3 loop spans 14 amino acids. The germline gives CDR1 LNHDA, CDR2 SQIVND (reference sequence). The V segment lost 5 bases and the J segment 2 bases; nucleotides outside the gene matches: 6. CDR3 in DNA: TGTGCCAGTAGTCCACAGGGGAAGACCTACGAGCAGTACTTC. It yields the protein CASSPQGKTYEQYF.

This sequence joins TRBV7-9 and TRBJ2-2, with 10 bases aligning to TRBD1. J was trimmed by 2 bases and V by 2 bases; bases with no gene match: 5. The CDR3 has 17 residues. Germline V gene lookup returns CDR1 SEHNR and CDR2 FQNEAQ (reference sequence). As DNA, the CDR3 is TGTGCCAGCAGCTTAAAAGGGACAGGGGAAAACACCGGGGAGCTGTTTTTT. Its translation is CASSLKGTGENTGELFF. The full variable domain, in which reference TRBV7-9 and TRBJ2-2 provide the parts outside the CDR3, is DTGVSQNPRHKITKRGQNVTFRCDPISEHNRLYWYRQTLGQGPEFLTYFQNEAQLEKSRLLSDRFSAERPKGSFSTLEIQRTEQGDSAMYLCASSLKGTGENTGELFFGEGSRLTVL.